The T cell receptor beta chain under discussion was sequenced for a study of T cell repertoires in cytomegalovirus infection. TCRdb reprocessed the reads with MiXCR, giving one entry per CDR3 protein. This sample has almost 500,000 distinct CDR3 sequences; about 11% occur once, and the top ten carry roughly 10%. V was clipped by 3 bases and J by 4 bases, with 15 bases between them. The CDR3 sequence is 15 residues long. Germline assignment: CDR1 MDHEN and CDR2 SYDVKM. Comment on this clonotype: No antigen is known for it.

Study-level findings and limits: There were HLA-C-restricted CMV-specific TCR beta clonotypes dominating the ex vivo response.

Material for sequencing was PBMCs. The TCR originated in a human donor in good health (CMV status not recorded). Some clones in this sample may be carry-over from other donors' samples. This sequence joins TRBV28 and TRBJ1-1; TRBD1 is a possible D gene (5 bases). The chain's CDR3 is CASSFQTGSGTEAFF. In DNA, the CDR3 is TGTGCCAGCAGTTTCCAAACAGGATCCGGCACTGAAGCTTTCTTT.